This TCR beta chain was sequenced for a study of PD-L1 blockade in urothelial cancer. Study background: Blood was analyzed 3 weeks (second dose) and 6 weeks after treatment start. The median number of T cells present in blood samples was some 140,000.

The CDR3 is made up of 15 amino acids. V was pared by 5 bases and J by 2 bases, with 7 bases of the junction left unmatched. Germline-derived CDR1 and CDR2 are SGHAT and FQNNGV. The table came from immunoSEQ multiplex PCR; TCRdb's copy has only in-frame clones and leaves some out. The sample records 50,000 or so clones, approximately 85% being singletons. Noted time point: peripheral blood 6 weeks after treatment start. This receptor was obtained from a man aged 45-60 years with urothelial cancer. The sequences come from PBMCs, collected around atezolizumab (anti-PD-L1) treatment. The genes are TRBV11-2 and TRBJ2-3, with 7 nucleotides matching TRBD2. In DNA, the CDR3 is TGTGCCAGCAGCCCCTCGGGACTAAACACAGATACGCAGTATTTT. Translating it yields CASSPSGLNTDTQYF.